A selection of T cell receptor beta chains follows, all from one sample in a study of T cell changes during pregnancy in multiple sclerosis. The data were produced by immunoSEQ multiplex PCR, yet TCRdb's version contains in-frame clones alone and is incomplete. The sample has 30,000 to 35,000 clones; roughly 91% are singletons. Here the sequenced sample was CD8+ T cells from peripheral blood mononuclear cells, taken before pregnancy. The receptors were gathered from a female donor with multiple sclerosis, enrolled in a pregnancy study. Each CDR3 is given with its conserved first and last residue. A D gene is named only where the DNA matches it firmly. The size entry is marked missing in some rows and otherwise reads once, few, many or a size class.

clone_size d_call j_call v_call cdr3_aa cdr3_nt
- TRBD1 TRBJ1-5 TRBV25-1 CAILGGQGDYSNQPQHF TGTGCCATCTTGGGGGGACAGGGGGACTATAGCAATCAGCCCCAGCATTTT
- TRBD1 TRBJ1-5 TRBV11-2 CASSSHPDRGGNQPQHF TGTGCCAGCAGTTCCCACCCGGACAGGGGTGGCAATCAGCCCCAGCATTTT
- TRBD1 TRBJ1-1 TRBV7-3 CASSPTGGTEAFF TGTGCCAGCAGCCCGACAGGGGGCACTGAAGCTTTCTTT
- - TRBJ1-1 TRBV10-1 CASSEFPEGNTEAFF TGCGCCAGCAGTGAGTTCCCTGAGGGGAACACTGAAGCTTTCTTT
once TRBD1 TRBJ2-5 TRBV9 CASSVGRGLQETQYF TGTGCCAGCAGCGTAGGCAGGGGGCTTCAAGAGACCCAGTACTTC
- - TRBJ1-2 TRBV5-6 CASSLVGSSILYGYTF TGTGCCAGCAGCTTGGTCGGGTCCTCTATTCTTTATGGCTACACCTTC
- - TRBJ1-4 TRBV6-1 CASSEHLILPTNEKLFF TGTGCCAGCAGTGAACACTTAATCCTCCCAACTAATGAAAAACTGTTTTTT
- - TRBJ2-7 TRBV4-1 CASSPRQAFVSYEQYF TGCGCCAGCAGCCCCAGACAGGCCTTTGTCTCCTACGAGCAGTACTTC
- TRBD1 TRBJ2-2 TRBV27 CASQPGQGRTGELFF TGTGCCAGCCAACCGGGACAGGGACGCACCGGGGAGCTGTTTTTT
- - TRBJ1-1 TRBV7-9 CASSSGFTEAFF TGTGCCAGCAGCTCAGGGTTCACTGAAGCTTTCTTT
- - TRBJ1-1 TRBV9 CASSVETGDTEAFF TGTGCCAGCAGCGTCGAGACGGGGGACACTGAAGCTTTCTTT
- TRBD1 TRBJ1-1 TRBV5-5 CASSWTGVYMNTEAFF TGTGCCAGCAGCTGGACAGGGGTCTATATGAACACTGAAGCTTTCTTT
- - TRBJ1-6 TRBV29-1 CSVAGAKNNSPLHF TGCAGCGTTGCTGGGGCAAAGAATAATTCACCCCTCCACTTT
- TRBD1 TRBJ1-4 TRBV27 CASSLSPGTGVEKLFF TGTGCCAGCAGTTTGTCCCCCGGGACAGGGGTAGAAAAACTGTTTTTT
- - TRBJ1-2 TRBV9 CASSVEGGNYGYTF TGTGCCAGCAGCGTAGAGGGGGGGAACTATGGCTACACCTTC
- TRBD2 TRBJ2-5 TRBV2 CASSDPAGGEETQYF TGTGCCAGCAGTGACCCAGCGGGGGGCGAAGAGACCCAGTACTTC
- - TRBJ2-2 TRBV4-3 CASSQVLDTGELFF TGCGCCAGCAGCCAAGTTTTAGATACCGGGGAGCTGTTTTTT